The T cell receptor beta chain under discussion was sequenced for a study of blood T cells in healthy people across ages. Remarks on this clonotype: What it recognizes is unknown.

The V gene's germline CDR1 is MNHEY and CDR2 SVGEGT. This CDR3 is 15 amino acids long. After removal of 3 bases from V and 6 bases from J, the junction contained 11 bases not matched to a gene. A second PCR of about 6 to 12 cycles used a sample-barcoded 5' primer and a J-beta primer mix. The study obtained at least 3 million CDR3-containing paired-end reads from every sample. TCRdb independently ran MiXCR on the 5' RACE reads; one entry per CDR3 protein. This table has about 670,000 distinct CDR3 sequences, roughly two fifths appearing once. The study, taken as a whole, reports: With age, beta diversity per million T cells declined roughly linearly, significantly by 40. Estimates of diversity drawn from one million T cells were considered underestimates.

Sequenced material: blood. The clonotype was recovered from an older man in good health. J is TRBJ2-7 and V is TRBV6-2 or TRBV6-3; TRBD1 agrees at 7 bases. Written as DNA, the CDR3 is TGTGCCAGCAGTTATCCGAGAGACAGGGTCGGCGAGCAGTACTTC. Its protein is CASSYPRDRVGEQYF.